The T cell receptor beta chain under discussion was sequenced for a study of blood T cell repertoires in COVID-19. Study at large: Material from acute and convalescent COVID-19 was sourced from the United States, Italy and Spain. T cells, B-cell-depleted T cells, or PBMCs provided the cDNA or gDNA that served as material.

Germline V gene data show CDR1 as SGHAT and CDR2 as FQNNGV. The CDR3 has 15 amino acids. The trim removed 5 bases at V and 2 bases at J, leaving 8 bases unmatched. During active infection, Seattle patients enrolled and were then monitored through disease. Original handling: Cell counts per sample came from amplifying reference gene primers. TCRdb's table, derived via immunoSEQ multiplex PCR, lists solely in-frame clones and lacks some. The V and J calls and clone size were taken over from that table, and D and trimming were inferred from the DNA. The sample lists about 120,000 clones, around 81% occurring once.

J is TRBJ2-7 and V is TRBV11-2, with 8 nucleotides matching TRBD1. The receptor comes from a man aged 30-40 years with COVID-19, enrolled during active disease. The sequencing input was peripheral blood. The CDR3 sequence is CASSRSGQGTYEQYF. The CDR3 DNA reads TGTGCCAGCAGCCGCTCTGGACAGGGAACCTACGAGCAGTACTTC.